This TCR beta chain was identified in a study of shared clonotypes between healthy human individuals. About the study: Each donor contributed plates that comprised three CD4 naive, three CD4 memory, two CD8 naive and one CD8 memory. Study-wide results and caveats: A handful of donors shared about 4.5% of their naive CD4 clonotypes.

Notes on this clone: Its antigen is not known.

This CDR3 is built from 16 residues. CDR1 is MNHEY, CDR2 SMNVEV, per germline (reference sequence). V trimming: 3 bases; J trimming: 3 bases; junction bases outside the gene matches: 7. Naive CD8 cells comprised CD45RO-negative, CCR7-positively selected cells, excluding terminally differentiated effector memory CD45RA+ cells. Some clones are missing from TCRdb's copy, which holds only in-frame ones; the method was immunoSEQ multiplex PCR. The profile shows millions of clones, just over 90% of them singletons. The sequenced sample consisted of naive CD8+ T cells from PBMCs. V gene TRBV27 combines with J gene TRBJ2-7; TRBD2 agrees at 11 bases. This receptor was taken from a man aged 18 to 29 in good health. Some clones in this sample may be carry-over from other donors' samples. CDR3 bases: TGTGCCAGCAGTTTGGCCGGGACTAGCGGAAGCTACGAGCAGTACTTC. Amino acids: CASSLAGTSGSYEQYF.